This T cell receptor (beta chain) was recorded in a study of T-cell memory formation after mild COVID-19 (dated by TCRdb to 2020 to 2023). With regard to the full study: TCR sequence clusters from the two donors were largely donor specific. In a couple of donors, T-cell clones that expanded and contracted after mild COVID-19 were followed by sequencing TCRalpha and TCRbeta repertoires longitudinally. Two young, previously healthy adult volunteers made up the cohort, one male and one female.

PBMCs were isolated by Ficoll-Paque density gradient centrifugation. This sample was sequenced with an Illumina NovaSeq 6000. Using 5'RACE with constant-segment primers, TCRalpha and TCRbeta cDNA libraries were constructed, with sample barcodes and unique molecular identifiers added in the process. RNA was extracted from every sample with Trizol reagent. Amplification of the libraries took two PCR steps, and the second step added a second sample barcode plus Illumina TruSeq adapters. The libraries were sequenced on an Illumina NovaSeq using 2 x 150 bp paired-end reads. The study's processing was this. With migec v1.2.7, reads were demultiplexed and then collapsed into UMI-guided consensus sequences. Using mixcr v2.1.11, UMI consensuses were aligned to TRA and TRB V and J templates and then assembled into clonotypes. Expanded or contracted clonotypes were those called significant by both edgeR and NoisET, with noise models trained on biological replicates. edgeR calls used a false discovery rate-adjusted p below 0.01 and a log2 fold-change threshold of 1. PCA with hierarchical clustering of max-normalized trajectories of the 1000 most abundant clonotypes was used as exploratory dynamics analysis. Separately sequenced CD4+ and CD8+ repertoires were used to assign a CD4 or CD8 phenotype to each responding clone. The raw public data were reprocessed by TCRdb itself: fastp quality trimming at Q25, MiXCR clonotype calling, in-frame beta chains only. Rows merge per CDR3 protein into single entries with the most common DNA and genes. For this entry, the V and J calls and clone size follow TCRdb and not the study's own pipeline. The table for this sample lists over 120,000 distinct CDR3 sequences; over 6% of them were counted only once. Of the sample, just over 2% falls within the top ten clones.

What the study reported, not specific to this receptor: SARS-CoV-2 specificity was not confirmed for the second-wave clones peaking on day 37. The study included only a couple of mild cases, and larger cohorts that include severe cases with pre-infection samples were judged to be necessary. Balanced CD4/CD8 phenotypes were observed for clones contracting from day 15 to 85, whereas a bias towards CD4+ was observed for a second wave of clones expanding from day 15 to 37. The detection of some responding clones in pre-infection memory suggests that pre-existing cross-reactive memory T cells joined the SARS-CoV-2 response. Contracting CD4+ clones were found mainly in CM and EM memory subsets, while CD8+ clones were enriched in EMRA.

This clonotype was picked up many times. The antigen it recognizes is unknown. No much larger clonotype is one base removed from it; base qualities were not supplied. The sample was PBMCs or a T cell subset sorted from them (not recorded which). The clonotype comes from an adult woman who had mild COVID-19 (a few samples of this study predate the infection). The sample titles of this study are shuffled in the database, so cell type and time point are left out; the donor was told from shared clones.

The DNA sequence is TGTGCCAGCAGCTTAGCGCGCGGCCGCCCTAGCACAGATACGCAGTATTTT. This translates into CASSLARGRPSTDTQYF. This receptor chain uses TRBV7-9 and TRBJ2-3; the D segment cannot be called with confidence. Deletion took 0 bases off V and 0 bases off J, with a span of 13 bases between the germline ends. CDR3 length: 17 amino acids, cysteine to phenylalanine. The CDR3 DNA has 51 bases and is translated from base 1. CDR1 and CDR2 (SEHNR, FQNEAQ) derive from the germline V gene (reference sequence).